This record covers a single TCR beta chain. Its antigen is unidentified. With 1 base removed from V and 2 bases from J, the gap between germline ends came to 8 bases. The CDR3 contains 14 residues. Germline CDR1 MGHDK, CDR2 SYGVNS. The data belong to a study of shared clonotypes between healthy human individuals. How the authors handled the data: For the immunoSEQ data, sequences were junction-only without quality scores, so filtering differed. Sequenced by immunoSEQ multiplex PCR; TCRdb stores in-frame clones only, minus some. V and J calls and clone size come straight from that table; D and trimming were deduced from the DNA. In the table there are roughly 650,000 clones, less than 98% of which are singletons. Study-wide results and limits: Only blood was sampled, and tissue TCR repertoires likely differ from blood ones. Large depth notwithstanding, sorted-subset sequencing proved incomplete by rarefaction.

The sequence came from a woman in her 30s in good health. The chain is built from TRBV25-1 and TRBJ2-5; D unresolved. Input material: naive CD4+ T cells sorted from blood. Subset in this sample: CD45RA+ positively selected. The chain's CDR3 is CASSESLVQETQYF. In DNA form, the CDR3 reads TGTGCCAGCAGTGAATCTCTGGTTCAAGAGACCCAGTACTTC.